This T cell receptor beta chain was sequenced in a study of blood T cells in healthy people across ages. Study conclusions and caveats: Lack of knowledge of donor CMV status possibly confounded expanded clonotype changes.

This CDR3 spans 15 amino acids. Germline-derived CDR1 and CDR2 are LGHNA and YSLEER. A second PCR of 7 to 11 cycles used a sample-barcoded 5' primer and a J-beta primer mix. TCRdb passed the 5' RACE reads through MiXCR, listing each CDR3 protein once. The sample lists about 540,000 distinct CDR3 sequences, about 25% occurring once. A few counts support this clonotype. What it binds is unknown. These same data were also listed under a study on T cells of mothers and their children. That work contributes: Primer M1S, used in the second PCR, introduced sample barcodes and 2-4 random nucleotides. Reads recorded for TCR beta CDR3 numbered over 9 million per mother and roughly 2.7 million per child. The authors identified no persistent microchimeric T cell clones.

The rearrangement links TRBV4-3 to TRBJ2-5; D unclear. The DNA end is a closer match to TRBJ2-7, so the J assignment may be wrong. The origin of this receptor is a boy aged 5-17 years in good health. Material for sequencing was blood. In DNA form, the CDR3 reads TGCGCCAGCAGCCAAGATCGCGGCAGGTCCTACGAGCAGTACTTC. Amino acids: CASSQDRGRSYEQYF.